The 18 T cell receptor beta chains below all came from one sample that was sequenced in a study of blood T cell repertoires in COVID-19. Data came from immunoSEQ multiplex PCR; TCRdb stores just in-frame clones and leaves some out. The data show 150,000 to 200,000 clones, more than 75% seen once. Specimen: peripheral blood. These receptors were collected from a man younger than 35 with acute or convalescent COVID-19.

This chain joins TRBV19 and TRBJ1-5; a possible D gene is TRBD1 (5 bases). V shed 4 bases and J shed 4 bases, with 5 bases lying between them. CDR3 size: 12 residues. Germline V gives CDR1 LNHDA, CDR2 SQIVND (reference sequence). DNA of the CDR3: TGTGCCAGTAGTAACAGGAATCAGCCCCAGCATTTT. Translation gives CASSNRNQPQHF.

This sequence joins TRBV27 and TRBJ2-7; TRBD2 matches 8 bases. The CDR3 is made up of 14 amino acids. V dropped 3 bases and J dropped 3; count of bases not matched to a gene: 4. Per the germline V gene, CDR1 is MNHEY and CDR2 is SMNVEV (reference sequence). CDR3 DNA sequence: TGTGCCAGCAGTTTGAAGCTAGCGGGCTACGAGCAGTACTTC. It yields the protein CASSLKLAGYEQYF.

V gene TRBV24-1 combines with J gene TRBJ2-2, with unresolved D. The CDR3 spans 14 residues. Germline V CDR1 and CDR2: KGHDR, SFDVKD. With 4 bases removed from V and 7 bases from J, the gap between germline ends came to 12 bases. Written as DNA, the CDR3 is TGTGCCACCAGTGACCCCAGACTCCTCGGGGAGCTGTTTTTT. Protein: CATSDPRLLGELFF.

This clone was seen only once. The chain couples TRBV4-1 to TRBJ2-7; D might be TRBD1 (6 bases). V was clipped by 3 bases and J by 0 bases, with 15 bases between them. The CDR3 totals 16 residues. Looked up from germline, CDR1 is MGHRA and CDR2 is YSYEKL. This chain's CDR3 is CASSHSTGTYSYEQYF. CDR3 sequence (DNA): TGCGCCAGCAGCCATTCCACCGGGACATACTCCTACGAGCAGTACTTC.

V usage is TRBV18 and J usage is TRBJ1-2; D is perhaps TRBD1 (5 bases). The length of the CDR3 is 17 residues. Germline CDR1 KGHSH, CDR2 LQKENI. V was shortened by 2 bases and J by 0 bases, with 16 bases between the two germline ends. The CDR3 is CASSPGAGRNPNYGYTF. CDR3 nucleotide sequence: TGTGCCAGCTCACCAGGGGCGGGACGGAATCCTAACTATGGCTACACCTTC.

V is TRBV5-6 and J is TRBJ2-7, with 10 bases fitting TRBD1. Germline lookup yields CDR1 SGHDT and CDR2 YYEEEE. This CDR3 has 15 residues. Trimming removed 5 bases from V and 4 bases from J; junction bases left unmatched: 9. The CDR3, as DNA: TGTGCCAGCAGTTGGGGACAGGGGCCTCGGTACGAGCAGTACTTC. It is translated as CASSWGQGPRYEQYF.

The chain has TRBV9 and TRBJ1-5; D is perhaps TRBD1 (5 bases). Deletions cut 4 bases from V and 7 bases from J, with 15 bases between. The CDR3 spans 14 residues. CDR1 SGDLS and CDR2 YYNGEE come from the germline V gene. The CDR3 region is CASSSSSKGQPQHF. DNA for the CDR3: TGTGCCAGCAGCAGTAGCAGCAAGGGGCAGCCCCAGCATTTT.

The chain employs TRBV18 and TRBJ2-7, with a tentative D call TRBD1 (5 bases). The germline gives CDR1 KGHSH, CDR2 LQKENI. Trimming pared 4 bases from V and 4 bases from J, leaving 14 bases between. The CDR3 consists of 14 residues. The DNA of the CDR3 is TGTGCCAGCTCACTACAGGCCCCCGGGTACGAGCAGTACTTC. It encodes CASSLQAPGYEQYF. The complete variable domain, with remaining parts taken from reference TRBV18 and TRBJ2-7, reads NAGVMQNPRHLVRRRGQEARLRCSPMKGHSHVYWYRQLPEEGLKFMVYLQKENIIDESGMPKERFSAEFPKEGPSILRIQQVVRGDSAAYFCASSLQAPGYEQYFGPGTRLTVT.

The chain employs TRBV5-1 and TRBJ2-7; the D is unclear. The CDR3 loop spans 12 amino acids. V lost 0 bases and J 3 bases, leaving 4 bases between the germline ends. Germline CDR1 and CDR2: SGHRS and YFSETQ. The CDR3 loop reads CASSLGVYEQYF. CDR3 bases: TGCGCCAGCAGCTTGGGAGTCTACGAGCAGTACTTC.

This chain joins TRBV5-1 and TRBJ1-1, with 9 positions matching TRBD1. The CDR3 has 15 amino acids. Germline V gene lookup returns CDR1 SGHRS and CDR2 YFSETQ. V shed 2 bases, J shed 1 base, and the junction held 3 bases outside the gene matches. CDR3 protein: CASSLGQGRNTEAFF. CDR3 in DNA: TGCGCCAGCAGCTTAGGACAGGGGAGGAACACTGAAGCTTTCTTT.

The J gene is TRBJ2-7, the V gene TRBV5-8; 8 bases match TRBD1. This CDR3 has 14 residues. Germline V gives CDR1 SGHTS, CDR2 YDEGEE. The V gene end was trimmed by 0 bases and the J gene end by 3 bases; junction bases not matched to a gene: 2. CDR3 residues: CASSLDRGDYEQYF. CDR3 DNA: TGTGCCAGCAGCTTGGACAGGGGGGACTACGAGCAGTACTTC. Combining the CDR3 with reference TRBV5-8 and TRBJ2-7 gives the whole variable domain EAGVTQSPTHLIKTRGQQATLRCSPISGHTSVYWYQQALGLGLQFLLWYDEGEERNRGNFPPRFSGRQFPNYSSELNVNALELEDSALYLCASSLDRGDYEQYFGPGTRLTVT.

V is TRBV3-1 (or the pseudogene TRBV3-2) and J is TRBJ2-2; a weak D match, TRBD2 (5 bases). CDR3 length: 12 residues. Germline V gene lookup returns CDR1 LGHDT and CDR2 YNNKEL (reference sequence). Trimming took 4 bases from V and 8 from J, leaving 8 bases between them. The CDR3 is CASSRGGGELFF. The CDR3 region has the DNA TGTGCCAGCAGCCGCGGAGGAGGGGAGCTGTTTTTT.

V gene TRBV7-6 combines with J gene TRBJ2-3, with D uncertain. The germline V gene encodes CDR1 SGHVS and CDR2 FNYEAQ. The CDR3 spans 16 residues. Trimming removed 3 bases at V and 0 bases at J, with 13 bases between. CDR3 bases: TGTGCCAGCAGCTTTCAAAGCTATTCTAGCACAGATACGCAGTATTTT. It is translated as CASSFQSYSSTDTQYF.

The V and J genes are TRBV4-1 and TRBJ2-5; TRBD2 aligns across 15 bases. Trimming took 3 bases from V and 0 from J; bases not matched to a gene: 8. This CDR3 region has 19 residues. Germline-derived CDR1 and CDR2 are MGHRA and YSYEKL. This CDR3 reads CASSHLGLAGGPNQETQYF. CDR3 DNA: TGCGCCAGCAGCCACTTAGGACTAGCGGGGGGGCCCAACCAAGAGACCCAGTACTTC.

The J gene is TRBJ2-7, the V gene TRBV6-2 or TRBV6-3; possible D gene TRBD1, 7 bases. The CDR3 totals 17 residues. V lost 2 bases, J lost 0 bases, and 17 bases lay in between. The germline V gene encodes CDR1 MNHEY and CDR2 SVGEGT. CDR3 region: CASSYRAGQKVSYEQYF. The CDR3 DNA reads TGTGCCAGCAGTTACAGGGCGGGACAGAAGGTCTCCTACGAGCAGTACTTC.

V is TRBV3-1 (or the pseudogene TRBV3-2) and J is TRBJ2-7, with a possible D match to TRBD1 (6 bases). The V gene's germline CDR1 is LGHDT and CDR2 YNNKEL (reference sequence). Trimming removed 1 base at V and 2 bases at J, with 6 bases between. The CDR3 sequence is 13 residues long. The CDR3 nucleotides read TGTGCCAGCAGCCAAGCAGGGGCCTACGAGCAGTACTTC. Its translation is CASSQAGAYEQYF.

The chain joins TRBV5-1 to TRBJ2-1, with D unresolved. Between the trimmed V and J ends, which lost 4 bases and 4 bases, there was a span of 15 bases. This CDR3 is 15 amino acids long. The V gene's germline CDR1 is SGHRS and CDR2 YFSETQ. CDR3 loop: CASSPDSSEYNEQFF. The CDR3 bases are TGCGCCAGCAGCCCCGATAGTTCCGAATACAATGAGCAGTTCTTC.

The chain carries TRBV30 and TRBJ1-2; D not resolved. V dropped 0 bases and J dropped 3 bases, with 14 bases sitting between them. Germline CDR1 GTSNPN, CDR2 SVGIG (reference sequence). This CDR3 is 15 amino acids long. This chain's CDR3 is CAWSVLGQTYYGYTF. The CDR3 coding sequence is TGTGCCTGGAGTGTACTAGGGCAGACCTACTATGGCTACACCTTC.